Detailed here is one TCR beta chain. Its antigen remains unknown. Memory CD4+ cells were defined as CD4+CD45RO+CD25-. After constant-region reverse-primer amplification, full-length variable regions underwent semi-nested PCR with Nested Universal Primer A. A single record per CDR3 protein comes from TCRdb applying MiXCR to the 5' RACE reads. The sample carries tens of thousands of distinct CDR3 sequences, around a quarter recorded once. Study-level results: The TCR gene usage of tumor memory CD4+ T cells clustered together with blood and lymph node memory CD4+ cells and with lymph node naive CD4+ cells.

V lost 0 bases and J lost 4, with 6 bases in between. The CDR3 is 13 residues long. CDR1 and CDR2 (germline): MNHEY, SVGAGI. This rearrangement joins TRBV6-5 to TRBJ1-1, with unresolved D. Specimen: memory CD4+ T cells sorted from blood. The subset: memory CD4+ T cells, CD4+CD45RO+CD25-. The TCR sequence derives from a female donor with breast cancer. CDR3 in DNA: TGTGCCAGCAGTTACTCGGTAGCCACTGAAGCTTTCTTT. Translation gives CASSYSVATEAFF.